This TCR beta chain stems from a study of graft-versus-host responses after intestinal transplantation. Across the whole study: Transplant types were multivisceral, liver-intestinal, or isolated intestinal. Study conclusions and caveats: Early declines in HvG clones that occurred post-transplant were associated with peak circulating GvH clone levels. High graft-versus-host to host-versus-graft T cell clonal ratios marked allografts of patients with graft-donor macrochimerism. Ileal or blood samples showed some GvH clones first, and such clones were also found in recipient marrow.

V was pared by 4 bases and J by 1 base, with 6 bases of the junction left unmatched. The CDR3 contains 16 residues. CDR1 and CDR2 (germline): KGHSH, LQKENI. The assay was immunoSEQ multiplex PCR, and TCRdb's table has in-frame clones only and misses some. The profile shows tens of thousands of clones, 90% to 95% of them singletons. Regarding this clone: Its specificity is not known.

V usage is TRBV18 and J usage is TRBJ2-3; 9 bases align to TRBD2. This sequence was found in a human donor who was the organ donor for an intestinal transplant. The material was unstimulated CD4+ T cells sorted from spleen or lymph node cells, obtained before transplant. CDR3 sequence reads: CASSQNLAGGTDTQYF. Written as DNA, the CDR3 is TGTGCCAGCTCACAAAACTTAGCGGGGGGCACAGATACGCAGTATTTT.